Shown below are 9 T cell receptor beta chains from a single sample sequenced in a study of a mutant IDH1 vaccine in newly diagnosed glioma. Libraries were prepared by immunoSEQ multiplex PCR; TCRdb keeps only in-frame clonotypes and omits some of them. The sample comprises about 34,000 clones, around 80% of which are singletons, and approximately 9.4% rests with the top ten. The time point here: baseline, week 1 (first vaccination visit). Treatment noted: pre-vaccination baseline after standard-of-care therapy. Sequencing used peripheral blood mononuclear cells (PBMCs), obtained from a glioma patient treated with radiotherapy, temozolomide or both. The source is a man in his forties or fifties with glioma. Some clones in this sample may be carry-over from other donors' samples.

CDR3 sequence: CASSEGMGTQYF. The CDR3 DNA reads as TGTGCCAGCAGTGAAGGGATGGGGACCCAGTACTTC. This sequence joins TRBV6-1 and TRBJ2-5; D is unclear. This CDR3 region has 12 residues. Trimming left V 1 base short and J 7 bases short, with 7 bases between. The germline V gene encodes CDR1 MNHNS and CDR2 SASEGT.

This clone turned up a few times. The V and J genes are TRBV2 and TRBJ1-1; D is ambiguous. The CDR3 contains 12 residues. Per the germline V gene, CDR1 is SNHLY and CDR2 is FYNNEI. The V end lost 4 bases, the J end lost 8 bases, and 11 bases lay between the germline ends. The CDR3 spells CASSGSGREAFF. DNA of the CDR3: TGTGCCAGCAGTGGAAGTGGCCGGGAAGCTTTCTTT.

This clone turned up a few times. The chain combines TRBV6-1 with TRBJ1-1; D call uncertain. V gave up 1 base and J gave up 4 bases, with 7 bases separating them. The CDR3 length is 13 residues. CDR1 MNHNS and CDR2 SASEGT come from the germline V gene. CDR3 region: CASSEGLTTEAFF. CDR3 nucleotide sequence: TGTGCCAGCAGTGAAGGTCTCACCACTGAAGCTTTCTTT.

The chain uses TRBV30 and TRBJ2-1; the match to TRBD2 covers 10 bases. Germline V CDR1 and CDR2: GTSNPN, SVGIG (reference sequence). CDR3 length: 14 amino acids. J lost 4 bases, V lost 3 bases, and 3 bases had no gene match. Written as DNA, the CDR3 is TGTGCCTGGAGGAGAGCGGGAGGGTACAATGAGCAGTTCTTC. Residues: CAWRRAGGYNEQFF.

The chain couples TRBV6-4 to TRBJ1-4, with TRBD1 identical over 8 bases. CDR1 is MRHNA, CDR2 SNTAGT, per germline. The CDR3 has 17 amino acids. Trimming removed 6 bases from V and 9 bases from J; junction bases left unmatched: 18. CDR3 sequence reads: CASRELDRDIVLKKLFF. CDR3 DNA sequence: TGTGCCAGCAGGGAACTGGACAGGGACATCGTACTGAAAAAACTGTTTTTT.

The chain joins TRBV5-4 to TRBJ2-3; D uncertain. The CDR3 spans 12 residues. V was pared by 2 bases and J by 9 bases, with 10 bases between. From germline, CDR1 is SGHNT and CDR2 YYREEE (reference sequence). CDR3 DNA: TGTGCCAGCAGCTTCGAGGACGGCACGCAGTATTTT. It translates to CASSFEDGTQYF.

The chain recombines TRBV7-2 with TRBJ2-2; unclear D gene. Deletions cut 4 bases from V and 4 bases from J, with 10 bases between. The germline V gene has CDR1 SGHTA and CDR2 FQGNSA. CDR3 length equals 14 residues. This chain's CDR3 is CASSSGLRTGELFF. CDR3 nucleotides: TGTGCCAGCAGCTCTGGGTTACGCACCGGGGAGCTGTTTTTT.

The chain uses TRBV29-1 and TRBJ1-2; TRBD1 is a possible D gene (5 bases). The germline CDR1 and CDR2 sequences are SQVTM and ANQGSEA. Trimming left V 1 base short and J 3 bases short, with 12 bases between. The CDR3 runs 14 residues. The CDR3 DNA reads TGCAGCGTTGAAGTTGGCGGGGGAGACTATGGCTACACCTTC. As protein: CSVEVGGGDYGYTF.

This clone qualifies as medium-sized. The chain employs TRBV29-1 and TRBJ1-4; no firm D call. The CDR3 is made up of 14 amino acids. V lost 4 bases and J lost 10, with 19 bases in between. Germline CDR1 SQVTM, CDR2 ANQGSEA. CDR3 nucleotides: TGCAGCGTTGGTGACAAGGGCGGAATCGGAAAACTGTTTTTT. This encodes CSVGDKGGIGKLFF.